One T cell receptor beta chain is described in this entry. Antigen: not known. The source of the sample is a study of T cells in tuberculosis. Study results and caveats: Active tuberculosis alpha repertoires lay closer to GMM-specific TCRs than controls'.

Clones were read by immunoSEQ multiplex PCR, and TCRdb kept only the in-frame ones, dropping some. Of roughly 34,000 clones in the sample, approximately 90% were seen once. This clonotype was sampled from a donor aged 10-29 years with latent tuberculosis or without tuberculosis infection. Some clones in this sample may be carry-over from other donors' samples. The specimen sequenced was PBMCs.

The CDR3 DNA reads as TGTGCCAGCAGCAAAGCGCTTTCTTGGCTAGCGGGAATCGGCGGGGAGCTGTTTTTT. Residues: CASSKALSWLAGIGGELFF. V is TRBV21-1 and J is TRBJ2-2; TRBD2 is taken as the D call from the table, unchecked against the DNA. TRBV21-1 is a pseudogene locus. The CDR3 sequence is 19 residues long.